The 28 T cell receptor beta chains presented below share a single source sample, sequenced in a study of CD8+ T cells in alopecia areata. The pooled cutaneous lymph node cells were sorted using several markers (CD4, CD8alpha, NKG2D, NKG2ACE and others). Sequencing used cDNA as its template, made by extracting RNA and reverse transcribing it. Sequenced by immunoSEQ multiplex PCR; TCRdb stores in-frame clones only, minus some. The sample is made up of roughly 260,000 clones, none counted only once. The sequencing sample was made of CD4+ T cells sorted from a lymph node. The source is a C3H/HeJ mouse with alopecia areata. The mouse line has the MHC haplotype H2-k.

Only a few counts were recorded for this clone. Gene names refer to mouse genes. With the read ending 4 residues before the CDR3 end, the germline J gene is used to fill in that end. The V gene is TRBV5, the J gene TRBJ2-7; maybe TRBD1 (6 bases). V lost 1 base to trimming and J lost 3 bases, with 10 bases between them. The CDR3 covers 14 residues. CDR1 and CDR2 from the germline V gene are LGHNA and YNLKQL (reference sequence). CDR3 loop: CASSQVRDNYEQYF. CDR3 DNA (partial): TGTGCCAGCAGCCAAGTCCGGGACAACTAT.

With regard to this clone: Given a much more abundant clone one base away, this may be a read error. Gene names and germline match the mouse. The read ends 4 residues shy of where the CDR3 ends; the end is completed using the germline J gene. The chain links TRBV2 to TRBJ2-2; 8 bases agree with TRBD1. There are 14 residues in the CDR3. Germline values: CDR1 LGHNA, CDR2 YSYQKL. After removal of 4 bases from V and 3 bases from J, the junction contained 1 base not matched to a gene. The CDR3 loop reads CASSPTGDTGQLYF. The sequenced CDR3 bases are TGTGCCAGCAGCCCGACAGGGGACACCGGG.

With regard to this clone: The genes are named according to mouse. The observed sequence ends 4 residues before the CDR3 terminus, with the missing tail filled in from the germline J gene. This chain joins TRBV5 and TRBJ2-7; tentative D call: TRBD1 (6 bases). Germline V gives CDR1 LGHNA, CDR2 YNLKQL (reference sequence). This CDR3 has 13 amino acids. Partial CDR3 DNA: TGTGCCAGCAGCCGCGGGACAAAATAT. It is translated as CASSRGTKY. The complete CDR3 protein is CASSRGTKYEQYF.

This clone has more than one count but fewer than ten. Mouse names are used for the genes. The CDR3 reads CASSDAEWGANSDYTF. The CDR3 bases that were read are TGTGCCAGCAGTGATGCAGAGTGGGGTGCAAACTCC. The chain combines TRBV13-1 with TRBJ1-2; D uncertain. The read terminates 4 residues ahead of where the CDR3 ends, so the germline J gene completes it. The CDR3 is 16 amino acids. CDR1 is NSHNY, CDR2 SYGAGN, per germline. The V and J ends lost 0 bases and 0 bases respectively, with 12 bases between them.

To note about this clone: The gene symbols are mouse symbols. The CDR3 end lies 4 residues beyond the end of the read and is filled in from the germline J gene. This chain links TRBV19 with TRBJ1-1; D gene uncertain. Germline V gives CDR1 FNHDT, CDR2 SITEND (reference sequence). This CDR3 contains 14 residues. V lost 6 bases, J lost 0 bases, and 12 bases lay in between. The CDR3 region is CASIPTVANTEVFF. Incomplete CDR3 DNA: TGTGCCAGCATCCCGACTGTGGCAAACACA.

As concerns this clone: Genes and germline come from the mouse. The read ends 4 residues shy of where the CDR3 ends; the end is completed using the germline J gene. This sample includes further DNA sequences coding for the same CDR3. The rearrangement links TRBV1 to TRBJ2-7, with 7 nucleotides matching TRBD1. V dropped 3 bases and J dropped 0; count of bases not matched to a gene: 2. The V gene's germline CDR1 is NSQYPW and CDR2 LRSPGD (reference sequence). The CDR3 consists of 14 residues. The CDR3 DNA, read in part, is TGCACCTGCAGTGCGGGACAGAGCTCCTAT. Its translation is CTCSAGQSSY. From start to end, the CDR3 is CTCSAGQSSYEQYF.

On this clone itself: Mouse gene names and germline throughout. The read stops 4 residues short of the end of the CDR3; the missing end is completed from the germline J gene. The J gene is TRBJ2-1, the V gene TRBV13-1, with 9 bases identical to TRBD1. This CDR3 is 16 amino acids long. Germline values: CDR1 NSHNY, CDR2 SYGAGN. Trimming cost V 0 bases and J 4 bases; bases outside gene matches: 5. The CDR3 DNA, read in part, is TGTGCCAGCAGTGATGCGTCGGACAGGGGATATGCT. Translation: CASSDASDRGYA. The CDR3 reads in full as CASSDASDRGYAEQFF.

This clone has only a few counts. Genes and germline come from the mouse. The CDR3 end falls 4 residues outside the read, so it is completed with the germline J gene. This chain links TRBV19 with TRBJ2-7, with D hard to call. The CDR3 runs to 13 residues. CDR1 is FNHDT, CDR2 SITEND, per germline (reference sequence). Trimming pared 1 base from V and 3 bases from J, leaving 8 bases between. The CDR3 loop reads CASSINTLYEQYF. Partial CDR3 DNA: TGTGCCAGCAGTATAAACACCCTCTAT.

In regard to this clone: The listed genes are named as in mouse. Read coverage stops 4 residues before the CDR3 terminus; the germline J gene supplies the remainder. The chain combines TRBV1 with TRBJ1-1, with a possible D match to TRBD1 (6 bases). CDR3 size: 14 residues. In germline, CDR1 is NSQYPW, CDR2 LRSPGD (reference sequence). Deletions cut 6 bases from V and 4 bases from J, with 15 bases between. CDR3 amino acids: CTCRVRGEGTEVFF. The CDR3 bases that were read are TGCACCTGCAGAGTCAGGGGAGAGGGCACA.

The sample holds a few counts of this clone. Gene names are mouse gene names. The read halts 4 residues ahead of the CDR3 end, with the missing end drawn from the germline J gene. The V gene is TRBV13-2, the J gene TRBJ2-5, with D tentatively TRBD2 (6 bases). Germline V gene lookup returns CDR1 NNHNN and CDR2 SYGAGS (reference sequence). The CDR3 contains 12 residues. The sequenced part of the CDR3 DNA is TGTGCCAGCGGTCTGGGGCCAGAC. It translates to CASGLGPD. The whole CDR3 region reads CASGLGPDTQYF.

This clone was observed a handful of times. Genes here carry mouse names. The read stops 4 residues short of the end of the CDR3; the missing end is completed from the germline J gene. The chain combines TRBV19 with TRBJ1-2; TRBD1 matches 8 bases. Germline values: CDR1 FNHDT, CDR2 SITEND (reference sequence). This CDR3 is 15 amino acids long. Unmatched junction bases numbered 1, after V lost 0 bases and J lost 0 bases. CDR3 DNA, as far as it was read: TGTGCCAGCAGTATAGCAGGGGGCACAAACTCC. Translation: CASSIAGGTNS. The whole CDR3 region reads CASSIAGGTNSDYTF. The variable domain in full, completed from reference TRBV19 and TRBJ1-2, reads GGIITQTPKFLIGQEGQKLTLKCQQNFNHDTMYWYRQDSGKGLRLIYYSITENDLQKGDLSEGYDASREKKSSFSLTVTSAQKNEMAVFLCASSIAGGTNSDYTFGSGTRLLVI.

This clone turned up a few times. Gene names refer to mouse genes. Read data end 3 residues before the CDR3 end; the end is taken from the germline J gene. The V call is TRBV13-3, the J call TRBJ1-6; D gene ambiguous. TRBJ1-6 counts as an open reading frame of uncertain function. Trimming took 0 bases from V and 7 from J, leaving 5 bases between them. The germline V gene has CDR1 NNHDY and CDR2 SYVADS. The CDR3 runs to 13 residues. The CDR3 DNA, read in part, is TGTGCCAGCAGTGATGCACAGAATTCGCCC. Amino acids: CASSDAQNSP. The CDR3 as a whole reads CASSDAQNSPLYF.

In its sample, this clone was seen a few times. Gene names refer to mouse genes. The DNA ends 4 residues before the CDR3 does, and the rest of the CDR3 is filled in from the germline J gene. The rearrangement uses TRBV13-2 and TRBJ2-1; tentatively, D is TRBD2 (6 bases). There are 16 residues in the CDR3. V lost 1 base to trimming and J lost 0 bases, with 11 bases between them. CDR1 is NNHNN and CDR2 is SYGAGS in the germline V gene (reference sequence). The covered CDR3 bases are TGTGCCAGCGGTGATCGGCTGGGGTATAACTATGCT. This translates into CASGDRLGYNYA. The full CDR3 reads CASGDRLGYNYAEQFF.

On this clone: Any gene name here is a mouse gene name. Read data end 4 residues before the CDR3 end; the end is taken from the germline J gene. This rearrangement joins TRBV5 to TRBJ1-2; tentatively, D is TRBD1 (6 bases). The germline V gene has CDR1 LGHNA and CDR2 YNLKQL (reference sequence). This CDR3 is 13 amino acids long. V gave up 4 bases and J gave up 3 bases, with 9 bases separating them. The DNA read from the CDR3 is TGTGCCAGCAGCCGGGGACAAGACTCC. Its protein is CASSRGQDS. The complete CDR3 sequence is CASSRGQDSDYTF.

As to this clone: Gene names follow the mouse nomenclature. The read stops 3 residues short of the end of the CDR3; the missing end is completed from the germline J gene. The chain joins TRBV13-2 to TRBJ1-6, with 7 bases identical to TRBD1. TRBJ1-6 is an ORF for which the function is uncertain. Losses at the gene ends were 2 bases for V and 7 bases for J; bases not matched to a gene: 3. CDR3 size: 14 residues. Germline CDR1 is NNHNN and CDR2 is SYGAGS (reference sequence). The CDR3 sequence is CASGEEQGNSPLYF. CDR3 DNA, as far as it was read: TGTGCCAGCGGTGAGGAACAGGGGAATTCGCCC.

In this sample, this clone turned up a few times. The genes and germline here are from mouse. Read coverage stops 4 residues before the CDR3 terminus; the germline J gene supplies the remainder. V and J are TRBV13-2 and TRBJ2-5; D could derive from TRBD1 or TRBD2 (5 bases each). Per the germline V gene, CDR1 is NNHNN and CDR2 is SYGAGS (reference sequence). V shed 3 bases and J shed 3 bases, with 8 bases lying between them. This CDR3 region has 13 residues. The sequenced part of the CDR3 DNA is TGTGCCAGCGGTGGGGGGAAACAAGAC. This codes for CASGGGKQD. The CDR3 in full is CASGGGKQDTQYF.

A word on this clone: Gene labels here are mouse ones. The sequence runs out 4 residues before the end of the CDR3; the remainder is reconstructed from the germline J gene. The V and J genes are TRBV13-3 and TRBJ2-5; 12 bases are shared with TRBD1. The CDR3 is made up of 15 amino acids. CDR1 and CDR2 from the germline V gene are NNHDY and SYVADS. The CDR3 sequence is CASSDMGQGADTQYF. The CDR3 bases that were read are TGTGCCAGCAGTGATATGGGACAGGGGGCCGAC. The full variable domain, in which reference TRBV13-3 and TRBJ2-5 provide the parts outside the CDR3, is EAAVTQSPRSKVAVTGGKVTLSCHQTNNHDYMYWYRQDTGHGLRLIHYSYVADSTEKGDIPDGYKASRPSQENFSLILELASLSQTAVYFCASSDMGQGADTQYFGPGTRLLVL.

A word on this clone: The genes are named according to mouse. The read finishes 3 residues shy of the CDR3 end, and the germline J gene is used to complete it. The chain uses TRBV13-2 and TRBJ1-6, with D possibly matching TRBD1 (5 bases). TRBJ1-6 has ORF status, its function being uncertain. CDR1 and CDR2 (germline): NNHNN, SYGAGS (reference sequence). The CDR3 is 16 amino acids. V lost 0 bases, J lost 3 bases, and 10 bases lay in between. CDR3: CASGDADSNYNSPLYF. The covered CDR3 bases are TGTGCCAGCGGTGATGCAGACAGTAACTATAATTCGCCC.

This clone turned up a few times. The germline and genes are mouse ones. Read data end 4 residues before the CDR3 end; the end is taken from the germline J gene. The chain uses TRBV13-2 and TRBJ2-3; perhaps TRBD2 as D (5 bases). The CDR3 covers 16 residues. Trimming stripped 2 bases from V and 0 bases from J, with 13 bases between. The germline gives CDR1 NNHNN, CDR2 SYGAGS (reference sequence). CDR3 sequence reads: CASGERLGSSAETLYF. The sequenced part of the CDR3 DNA is TGTGCCAGCGGTGAACGGCTGGGATCTAGTGCAGAA.

For this clone: Gene names are mouse gene names. The read halts 4 residues ahead of the CDR3 end, with the missing end drawn from the germline J gene. The chain links TRBV19 to TRBJ1-1; 9 nucleotides align to TRBD1. The CDR3 length is 14 residues. CDR1 FNHDT and CDR2 SITEND come from the germline V gene (reference sequence). Trimming took 6 bases from V and 4 from J; bases not matched to a gene: 7. CDR3 residues: CASTTGGAGTEVFF. The DNA read from the CDR3 is TGTGCCAGCACCACAGGGGGCGCAGGCACA.

This clone was observed a few times. Genes and germline are mouse. Sequencing ends 4 residues short of the CDR3 end; the germline J gene provides the rest. This sequence joins TRBV13-2 and TRBJ2-3; D might be TRBD1 (5 bases). Germline lookup yields CDR1 NNHNN and CDR2 SYGAGS (reference sequence). V was cut by 5 bases and J by 0 bases, with 13 bases left in between. The CDR3 extends over 15 amino acids. Partial CDR3 DNA: TGTGCCAGCGGCGCCGACAGATCTAGTGCAGAA. This translates into CASGADRSSAE. The full CDR3 protein reads CASGADRSSAETLYF.

A remark on this clone: The genes are named according to mouse. The read gets to within 3 residues of the CDR3 end, and the germline J gene fills in the rest. The chain carries TRBV19 and TRBJ1-6; 9 bases match TRBD1. TRBJ1-6 belongs to the ORF category, with a function that is uncertain. Germline V CDR1 and CDR2: FNHDT, SITEND (reference sequence). Trimming cost V 4 bases and J 5 bases; bases outside gene matches: 10. This CDR3 comprises 17 residues. The part of the CDR3 DNA that was read is TGTGCCAGCAGTTCCAAGTCCGGGACAGGGAATAATTCGCCC. Residues: CASSSKSGTGNNSP. The full CDR3 sequence reads CASSSKSGTGNNSPLYF.

This clone was counted only a few times. The gene names here belong to mouse. The read is 3 residues too short to cover the CDR3 end, so that end is filled in from the germline J gene. V usage is TRBV19 and J usage is TRBJ1-6; perhaps TRBD1 as D (6 bases). TRBJ1-6 is an ORF, with its function uncertain. The CDR3 consists of 14 residues. Germline CDR1 is FNHDT and CDR2 is SITEND (reference sequence). Trimming shortened V by 5 bases and J by 3 bases, and 9 bases separated the two germline ends. The DNA read from the CDR3 is TGTGCCAGCAGGGACAGAAACTATAATTCGCCC. It codes for CASRDRNYNSP. The entire CDR3 protein reads CASRDRNYNSPLYF.

This clone came up a few times. Gene labels here are mouse ones. The covered CDR3 bases are TGCACCTGCAGTGCAGATGGACTGGGGGGGCGAGAC. It yields the protein CTCSADGLGGRD. Given in full, the CDR3 is CTCSADGLGGRDTQYF. This chain connects TRBV1 to TRBJ2-5, with 13 nucleotides matching TRBD2. The read terminates 4 residues ahead of where the CDR3 ends, so the germline J gene completes it. CDR1 is NSQYPW and CDR2 is LRSPGD in the germline V gene (reference sequence). This CDR3 region has 16 residues.

About this clone: Gene names are the mouse ones. The sequenced fragment ends 4 residues before the CDR3 boundary, so the rest is inferred from the germline J gene. The chain is built from TRBV2 and TRBJ2-3; TRBD2 matches at 8 bases. The trim removed 5 bases at V and 0 bases at J, leaving 4 bases unmatched. The germline V gene encodes CDR1 LGHNA and CDR2 YSYQKL. CDR3 length: 15 amino acids. Incomplete CDR3 DNA: TGTGCCAGCAGCTCTGGGGGGACTAGTGCAGAA. It encodes CASSSGGTSAE. The full CDR3 sequence reads CASSSGGTSAETLYF.

This clone appeared a few times. Genes and germline are mouse. The CDR3 loop reads CASSLTGVPYEQYF. CDR3 DNA, as far as it was read: TGTGCCAGCAGTTTGACTGGGGTCCCCTAT. The chain is built from TRBV13-1 and TRBJ2-7; 8 nucleotides agree with TRBD2. The read gets to within 4 residues of the CDR3 end, and the germline J gene fills in the rest. The germline V gene encodes CDR1 NSHNY and CDR2 SYGAGN. The junction had 5 bases not matched to a gene; V was cut back by 4 bases and J by 2 bases. This CDR3 has 14 amino acids.

As for this clone: The gene symbols are mouse symbols. The observed sequence ends 4 residues before the CDR3 terminus, with the missing tail filled in from the germline J gene. The V and J genes are TRBV1 and TRBJ2-7; TRBD2 aligns across 9 bases. Trimming took 1 base from V and 0 from J; bases not matched to a gene: 1. Germline CDR1 NSQYPW, CDR2 LRSPGD (reference sequence). The CDR3 length is 15 residues. This CDR3 reads CTCSAVGGRSYEQYF. The DNA read from the CDR3 is TGCACCTGCAGTGCAGTGGGGGGGCGCTCCTAT.

Remarks on this clone: Gene names and germline refer to mouse. The read terminates 4 residues before the CDR3 end, so the remaining end is supplied by the germline J gene. The V gene is TRBV5, the J gene TRBJ1-1, with D perhaps matching TRBD1 (5 bases). V lost 4 bases and J lost 0, with 12 bases in between. This CDR3 is 15 amino acids long. The germline V gene has CDR1 LGHNA and CDR2 YNLKQL (reference sequence). The CDR3 here is CASSPAGQANTEVFF. CDR3 DNA, as far as it was read: TGTGCCAGCAGCCCGGCCGGACAAGCAAACACA.